This TCR beta chain was captured by sequencing in a study of Ad26.COV2.S vaccination and SARS-CoV-2 variants. Overall study context: Dosing was one shot or two shots 56 days apart. Whole-study findings and limits: Vaccinated individuals (as opposed to placebo recipients) had higher spike-specific TCR breadth. Spike-specific CD8+ and CD4+ T cell responses reportedly showed substantial breadth after vaccination.

Comment on this clone: Its specificity is unknown.

From germline, CDR1 is LNHNV and CDR2 YYDKDF (reference sequence). Trimming removed 5 bases from V and 8 bases from J, with 13 bases in between. CDR3 length equals 13 residues. Treatment denoted: around 19 received Ad26.COV2.S at low or high dose, single or two shots; about 5 received placebo; per-sample allocation not given. Sampling was done on day 63 after the first vaccine or placebo injection. The study used a vaccine consisting of an Ad26 vector that expressed Wuhan-strain SARS-CoV-2 spike. Sequencing used immunoSEQ multiplex PCR; TCRdb keeps in-frame clones, though not all of them. Of about 410,000 clones listed, approximately 91% were seen once; the top ten hold approximately 1.9%.

The sample in question was peripheral blood, obtained in a trial of Ad26.COV2.S vaccine versus placebo. This clonotype was obtained from a person aged 18 to 65 who received the Ad26.COV2.S COVID-19 vaccine or a placebo. V is TRBV15 and J is TRBJ2-4, with D perhaps TRBD2 (5 bases). Here the CDR3 reads CATSGNRGYIQYF. Here the CDR3 DNA reads TGTGCCACCAGCGGGAACCGCGGGTACATTCAGTACTTC.